The 28 T cell receptor beta chains below all came from one sample that was sequenced in a study of CD8 T cells in ankylosing spondylitis. TCRdb reprocessed the 5' RACE reads via MiXCR and lists one record per CDR3 protein. This table holds under 250,000 distinct CDR3 sequences, around 10% found once. Material for sequencing was blood, either unsorted or a sorted T cell fraction (not recorded which). Source of these receptors: a male donor with ankylosing spondylitis or in good health (not recorded which).

This clonotype occurred a few times. This chain connects TRBV21-1 to TRBJ2-7; the table's D call, TRBD2, has no DNA check behind it. TRBV21-1 is marked as a pseudogene. This CDR3 has 15 residues. DNA for the CDR3: TGTGCCAGCAGCAAATGGACTAGCGACACCTACGAGCAGTACTTC. This sequence encodes CASSKWTSDTYEQYF.

This clonotype was seen more than once but under ten times. The V gene is TRBV29-1, the J gene TRBJ2-3, with D maybe TRBD2 (7 bases). This CDR3 region has 16 residues. V was shortened by 1 base and J by 3 bases, with 17 bases between the two germline ends. Germline V gives CDR1 SQVTM, CDR2 ANQGSEA. The CDR3 bases are TGCAGCGTTGAAGGGGGGAGGGGGATAACGACAGATACGCAGTATTTT. Encoded protein: CSVEGGRGITTDTQYF.

This clonotype was found a few times. The chain links TRBV28 to TRBJ2-2; TRBD2 is a possible D gene (7 bases). Between the trimmed V and J ends, which lost 7 bases and 0 bases, there was a span of 15 bases. Germline V CDR1 and CDR2: MDHEN, SYDVKM. The CDR3 has 16 amino acids. CDR3 DNA: TGTGCCAGCAAGCAGGGGAGCGGGACGAACACCGGGGAGCTGTTTTTT. Translation: CASKQGSGTNTGELFF.

This clonotype was counted many times. The chain combines TRBV5-1 with TRBJ2-7; tentative D call: TRBD1 (6 bases). V gave up 7 bases and J gave up 1 base, with 12 bases separating them. Per germline, CDR1 SGHRS and CDR2 YFSETQ. This CDR3 region has 13 residues. The CDR3 spells CASGTGNSYEQYF. The CDR3 coding sequence is TGCGCCAGCGGCACAGGGAATTCCTACGAGCAGTACTTC.

This clonotype was detected ten times or more. The chain links TRBV27 to TRBJ1-5; D might be TRBD1 (5 bases). The ends were cut back, 3 bases at V and 0 bases at J, with 9 bases in the middle. CDR3 size: 15 residues. Germline CDR1 and CDR2: MNHEY and SMNVEV (reference sequence). DNA for the CDR3: TGTGCCAGCAGTTTTGGCGGGGCTAGCAATCAGCCCCAGCATTTT. This codes for CASSFGGASNQPQHF.

This clonotype was picked up one time. The rearrangement joins TRBV7-3 to TRBJ2-1; D is tentatively TRBD1 or TRBD2 (5 bases each). The CDR3 runs to 17 residues. V was pared by 5 bases and J by 13 bases, with 30 bases between. Germline CDR1 is SGHTA and CDR2 is FQGTGA. As DNA, the CDR3 is TGTGCCAGCAGCCCTTCTTACCCGGACTCTTTGAGGGGAATTCAGTTCTTC. Its translation is CASSPSYPDSLRGIQFF.

This clonotype was counted many times. V and J are TRBV12-3 or TRBV12-4 and TRBJ1-2; no reliable D call. This CDR3 contains 13 residues. Trimming stripped 3 bases from V and 4 bases from J, with 9 bases between. The CDR3 nucleotides are TGTGCCAGCAGTTTCACGCTCCCCTATGGCTACACCTTC. Encoded protein: CASSFTLPYGYTF.

This chain uses TRBV27 with TRBJ2-6; no clear D gene. Germline lookup yields CDR1 MNHEY and CDR2 SMNVEV (reference sequence). CDR3 size: 15 residues. V was clipped by 0 bases and J by 6 bases, with 9 bases between them. CDR3 loop: CASSLSPSAANVLTF. As DNA, the CDR3 is TGTGCCAGCAGTTTATCCCCCAGTGCGGCCAACGTCCTGACTTTC.

The DNA of the CDR3 is TGTGCCAGCAGCTTGCTAGCGGGGGCCATCACAGATACGCAGTATTTT. It yields the protein CASSLLAGAITDTQYF. This chain connects TRBV7-8 to TRBJ2-3; TRBD2 matches 10 bases. Germline trimming cut 3 bases from V and 2 bases from J; bases unmatched to any gene: 5. CDR3 length equals 16 residues. CDR1 SGHVS and CDR2 FQNEAQ come from the germline V gene.

In this sample, this clonotype turned up many times. The chain links TRBV4-1 to TRBJ1-5; no reliable D call. Germline V lookup: CDR1 MGHRA, CDR2 YSYEKL. V was trimmed by 1 base and J by 2 bases, leaving 6 bases between them. The CDR3 is 14 amino acids. CDR3 DNA sequence: TGCGCCAGCAGCCAAGGGCCGGGCAATCAGCCCCAGCATTTT. Residues: CASSQGPGNQPQHF.

This clonotype has ten or more counts. V gene TRBV12-3 or TRBV12-4 combines with J gene TRBJ2-7, with D possibly TRBD2 on 6 matching bases. Trimming shortened V by 8 bases and J by 0 bases, and 11 bases separated the two germline ends. CDR3 length equals 13 residues. The CDR3 bases are TGTGCCAGCCGACGGGAGAGCTCCTACGAGCAGTACTTC. It yields the protein CASRRESSYEQYF.

This clonotype appeared many times. This chain's CDR3 is CASSFREGRVYNEQFF. The CDR3 DNA reads TGTGCCAGCAGTTTTCGGGAAGGGCGTGTCTACAATGAGCAGTTCTTC. The chain combines TRBV27 with TRBJ2-1; TRBD2 might be the D (5 bases). This CDR3 is 16 amino acids long. Trimming took off 3 bases at V and 3 bases at J, with 15 bases between the two ends. Germline lookup yields CDR1 MNHEY and CDR2 SMNVEV (reference sequence).

This clonotype was observed many times. The J gene is TRBJ1-1, the V gene TRBV5-5, with 9 nucleotides matching TRBD1. CDR1 SGHKS and CDR2 YYEKEE come from the germline V gene (reference sequence). This CDR3 spans 14 amino acids. Trimming took 4 bases from V and 4 from J; bases not matched to a gene: 5. The CDR3 coding sequence is TGTGCCAGCAGCGCCTGGACAGGGGCCACTGAAGCTTTCTTT. Residues: CASSAWTGATEAFF.

Ten or more counts support this clonotype. V is TRBV11-2 and J is TRBJ2-3; D possibly corresponds to TRBD2 (6 bases). Germline values: CDR1 SGHAT, CDR2 FQNNGV. V gave up 0 bases and J gave up 0 bases, with 16 bases separating them. The CDR3 runs 18 residues. CDR3 nucleotide sequence: TGTGCCAGCAGCTTAGACCCATTGGGGGGTTTAAGCACAGATACGCAGTATTTT. It specifies CASSLDPLGGLSTDTQYF.

J is TRBJ2-3 and V is TRBV5-4, with a tentative D call TRBD2 (5 bases). The CDR3 spans 16 residues. Germline CDR1 SGHNT, CDR2 YYREEE (reference sequence). Trimming pared 1 base from V and 3 bases from J, leaving 15 bases between. The CDR3 here is CASSLIGRTRTDTQYF. Written as DNA, the CDR3 is TGTGCCAGCAGCTTGATTGGGAGAACAAGGACAGATACGCAGTATTTT.

The sample holds a few counts of this clonotype. V gene TRBV14 combines with J gene TRBJ2-1; D remains ambiguous. Trimming shortened V by 1 base and J by 7 bases, and 8 bases separated the two germline ends. The CDR3 has 13 amino acids. Germline values: CDR1 SGHDN, CDR2 FVKESK. CDR3 nucleotides: TGTGCCAGCAGCCAAGTAAGAGGAAATGAGCAGTTCTTC. Protein sequence: CASSQVRGNEQFF.

This clonotype was counted ten times or more. This sequence joins TRBV21-1 and TRBJ2-4; the table's D call, TRBD1, has no DNA check behind it. TRBV21-1 is listed as a pseudogene. CDR3 size: 15 residues. CDR3 region: CASSLTQGAKNIQYF. CDR3 DNA: TGTGCCAGCAGCTTAACACAGGGGGCCAAAAACATTCAGTACTTC.

A few counts support this clonotype. This chain connects TRBV7-9 to TRBJ2-1; a weak D match, TRBD2 (6 bases). Trimming removed 6 bases from V and 9 bases from J, with 21 bases in between. CDR1 is SEHNR, CDR2 FQNEAQ, per germline (reference sequence). The CDR3 consists of 15 residues. The CDR3: CASRILGGTGSEQFF. CDR3 in DNA: TGTGCCAGCAGAATACTTGGGGGGACGGGGAGTGAGCAGTTCTTC.

Many counts were recorded for this clonotype. V and J are TRBV6-6 and TRBJ1-1; D unclear. In germline, CDR1 is MNHNY, CDR2 SVGAGI (reference sequence). V dropped 2 bases and J dropped 11 bases, with 12 bases sitting between them. The CDR3 has 12 residues. Written as DNA, the CDR3 is TGTGCCAGCAGTTACGAGGCGAGTGTGGCTTTCTTT. Translation gives CASSYEASVAFF.

This clonotype was counted a few times. The rearrangement links TRBV20-1 to TRBJ2-1, with 9 bases fitting TRBD2. V trimming: 0 bases; J trimming: 12 bases; junction bases outside the gene matches: 15. The germline V gene has CDR1 DFQATT and CDR2 SNEGSKA (reference sequence). The CDR3 covers 16 residues. The CDR3 nucleotides are TGCAGTGCTAGAGACCTTAGCGGGGGAGACTTCCTCGTGCAGTTCTTC. Its protein product is CSARDLSGGDFLVQFF.

This clonotype was seen ten or more times. The rearrangement uses TRBV3-1 and TRBJ2-7, with D unclear. The CDR3 has 12 residues. Germline V gene lookup returns CDR1 LGHDT and CDR2 YNNKEL (reference sequence). The ends were cut back, 4 bases at V and 5 bases at J, with 9 bases in the middle. CDR3 sequence reads: CASSPSMDEQYF. CDR3 nucleotides: TGTGCCAGCAGCCCCTCGATGGACGAGCAGTACTTC.

Ten or more counts support this clonotype. The V call is TRBV5-1, the J call TRBJ2-3; 12 positions match TRBD1. Germline values: CDR1 SGHRS, CDR2 YFSETQ. The CDR3 has 18 amino acids. V lost 5 bases, J lost 8 bases, and 18 bases stayed unmatched. CDR3 amino acids: CASSFDRPGQGAGGTQYF. The CDR3 DNA sequence: TGCGCCAGCAGTTTTGATAGACCGGGACAGGGGGCCGGTGGTACGCAGTATTTT.

The gene calls are TRBV19 and TRBJ2-1; D gene ambiguous. The germline CDR1 and CDR2 sequences are LNHDA and SQIVND (reference sequence). Trimming removed 7 bases at V and 8 bases at J, with 15 bases between. The CDR3 loop spans 13 amino acids. In nucleotides, the CDR3 is TGTGCCAGTATGCCGACAACCTCGGATGAGCAGTTCTTC. The encoded protein is CASMPTTSDEQFF.

This chain joins TRBV3-1 and TRBJ2-1, with D unclear. The germline CDR1 and CDR2 sequences are LGHDT and YNNKEL (reference sequence). The CDR3 length is 16 residues. V was pared by 1 base and J by 1 base, with 11 bases between. DNA for the CDR3: TGTGCCAGCAGCCAAGCAAACGGAAGATCCTACAATGAGCAGTTCTTC. Translating gives CASSQANGRSYNEQFF.

This clonotype has at least ten counts. This chain joins TRBV7-3 and TRBJ2-2; 9 nucleotides agree with TRBD2. This CDR3 has 16 residues. CDR1 is SGHTA, CDR2 FQGTGA, per germline. V was pared by 2 bases and J by 6 bases, with 7 bases of the junction left unmatched. DNA of the CDR3: TGTGCCAGCAGCTTATATAGCGGGAGTAATTCCGGGGAGCTGTTTTTT. Amino acids: CASSLYSGSNSGELFF. Variable domain in full (rest from reference TRBV7-3 and TRBJ2-2): GAGVSQTPSNKVTEKGKYVELRCDPISGHTALYWYRQSLGQGPEFLIYFQGTGAADDSGLPNDRFFAVRPEGSVSTLKIQRTERGDSAVYLCASSLYSGSNSGELFFGEGSRLTVL.

The V gene is TRBV6-4, the J gene TRBJ2-3, with D hard to call. Trimming pared 0 bases from V and 1 base from J, leaving 5 bases between. CDR3 size: 14 residues. Germline loops: CDR1 MRHNA, CDR2 SNTAGT. CDR3 protein: CASSDSPGTDTQYF. The CDR3 coding sequence is TGTGCCAGCAGTGACTCGCCGGGCACAGATACGCAGTATTTT.

A note on this clonotype: This may be a read error, as it is one base from a much larger clone. The V and J genes are TRBV12-3 or TRBV12-4 and TRBJ2-2, with D hard to call. The CDR3 contains 14 residues. V shed 1 base and J shed 10 bases, with 13 bases lying between them. The CDR3 here is CASSLVDLVEELFF. As DNA, the CDR3 is TGTGCCAGCAGTTTAGTGGATCTAGTCGAGGAGCTGTTTTTT.

In its sample, this clonotype was seen many times. The genes are TRBV10-3 and TRBJ2-1; 7 positions match TRBD2. The V segment lost 3 bases and the J segment 4 bases; nucleotides outside the gene matches: 6. Germline V gene lookup returns CDR1 ENHRY and CDR2 SYGVKD. There are 15 residues in the CDR3. CDR3 DNA: TGTGCCATCAGTGACGGCCTAGCGGTTTACAATGAGCAGTTCTTC. It codes for CAISDGLAVYNEQFF.